This is a list of T cell receptor beta chains from one sample in a study of T cell responses to AZD1222 COVID-19 vaccine. Profiling relied on immunoSEQ multiplex PCR, and the TCRdb table lists in-frame clones only, not all of them. Found here are about 110,000 clones, approximately 86% of them singletons; the top ten hold about 3%. Specimen: peripheral blood, collected on day 0 of AZD1222 vaccination. These TCRs come from an adult in good health. CDR3s include the opening cysteine and the closing phenylalanine or tryptophan.

V gene	J gene	CDR3 protein
TRBV11-2	TRBJ2-2	CASSLGSDTGELFF
TRBV3-1/TRBV3-2	TRBJ1-1	CASSLQGVAEAFF
TRBV5-4	TRBJ2-5	CASSWGGTGHQETQYF
TRBV4-2	TRBJ1-1	CASSQGRGHTEAFF
TRBV18	TRBJ1-1	CASSPGGLDTEAFF
TRBV5-4	TRBJ2-5	CASSSGSQETQYF
TRBV19	TRBJ2-7	CASSITGFGDSYEQYF
TRBV21-1	TRBJ1-5	CASSKVLPYSNQPQHF
TRBV7-9	TRBJ1-3	CATRDREVSGNTIYF
TRBV9	TRBJ1-3	CASSVDPSGDSGNTIYF
TRBV9	TRBJ2-1	CASSVSSSYNEQFF
TRBV19	TRBJ1-2	CASGGGYTF
TRBV6-5	TRBJ2-5	CASHSGQAQGETQYF
TRBV28	TRBJ1-3	CASSPIQLPGNTIYF
TRBV15	TRBJ1-2	CATSRGGEYGYTF
TRBV5-1	TRBJ1-1	CASSLAGDPNTEAFF
TRBV7-9	TRBJ2-1	CASSFQTDFNEQFF
TRBV19	TRBJ1-4	CASSAGTALNEKLFF
TRBV18	TRBJ2-7	CASSPLEGDTYEQYF
TRBV28	TRBJ2-7	CASSDHGGLRPYEQYF
TRBV24-1	TRBJ1-1	CATSDPWNTEAFF
TRBV28	TRBJ1-2	CASSLEDGNGGYTF
TRBV28	TRBJ1-5	CASSSPGLDQPQHF
TRBV29-1	TRBJ2-3	CSVGGGATDTQYF
TRBV11-3	TRBJ1-1	CASSSSKAWVEDAEAFF
TRBV5-4	TRBJ1-6	CASSLGDRGNSPLHF
TRBV7-3	TRBJ1-2	CASSSGQGANYGYTF
TRBV18	TRBJ1-2	CASSPPGGNNGYTF
TRBV7-8	TRBJ2-7	CASSREGLYEQYF
TRBV11-2	TRBJ2-5	CASSLGQETQYF
TRBV7-6	TRBJ2-7	CASSLAATYEQYF
TRBV5-5	TRBJ2-7	CASSLEWSGEQYF
TRBV9	TRBJ2-7	CASSLQAGVGEQYF
TRBV7-8	TRBJ2-7	CASSSYYEQYF
TRBV11-2	TRBJ1-3	CASSLDWRPGNTIYF
TRBV7-2	TRBJ2-2	CASSLEDVGDVELFF
TRBV7-9	TRBJ2-5	CASSSADRGREETQYF
TRBV21-1	TRBJ2-3	CASSSGTVISTDTQYF
TRBV30	TRBJ1-2	CAWRDPRDRGFDTF
TRBV30	TRBJ1-5	CAWAAGDQPQHF
TRBV4-1	TRBJ2-2	CASSHWPPNADTGELFF
TRBV10-2	TRBJ2-7	CASSSWSGAGPGNEQYF
TRBV3-1/TRBV3-2	TRBJ2-2	CASSQSGSTGELFF
TRBV6-5	TRBJ1-5	CASSYTQGSNQPQHF
TRBV7-8	TRBJ1-3	CASSLVGHRSGNTIYF
TRBV19	TRBJ2-6	CASSIGFGRRSGANVLTF
TRBV3-1/TRBV3-2	TRBJ1-2	CASSQDTARGYTF
TRBV6-5	TRBJ1-4	CASRDGQGSEKLFF
TRBV18	TRBJ1-5	CASSSDRGGQPQHF
TRBV5-1	TRBJ2-5	CATRRKTGGQETQYF
TRBV7-9	TRBJ2-1	CASSLPGSSYNEQFF
TRBV5-1	TRBJ1-2	CASSEGGTNYGYTF
TRBV11-1	TRBJ2-7	CASRSQRSYEQYF
TRBV11-2	TRBJ1-1	CASSPDNRESEAFF